This is a list of T cell receptor beta chains from one sample in a study of blood T cell repertoires in COVID-19. This table comes from immunoSEQ multiplex PCR, and its TCRdb copy is limited to in-frame clones, with some not included. The sample includes 150,000 to 200,000 clones, 86% of them seen just once. Sequenced material: peripheral blood. Every receptor here comes from a man aged 18 to 30 with acute or convalescent COVID-19. CDR3s leave out the opening cysteine and the closing phenylalanine or tryptophan. Only some rows state a clone size, as once, few, many or a class for expanded clones.

clone size | J gene | V gene | CDR3 protein
few | TRBJ2-5 | TRBV6-5 | ASSFTGGQETQY
NA | TRBJ1-2 | TRBV4-2 | ASSQEEDGRERYGYT
NA | TRBJ1-2 | TRBV5-4 | ASSDPGQGLYGYT
NA | TRBJ1-3 | TRBV18 | ASSPSTGRSGNTIY
NA | TRBJ1-5 | TRBV18 | ASSPMDSSSNQPQH
NA | TRBJ2-7 | TRBV30 | AWSRQEYSYEQY
NA | TRBJ2-5 | TRBV28 | ASSLLGTGGKTQY
NA | TRBJ2-5 | TRBV15 | ATSRMGRGARETQY
NA | TRBJ2-1 | TRBV5-1 | ASSLDRVYNEQF
NA | TRBJ2-5 | TRBV25-1 | ASSDMGRGLGQETQY
NA | TRBJ2-5 | TRBV7-9 | ASSLRASGQETQY
NA | TRBJ2-1 | TRBV7-9 | ASGKNYNEQF
NA | TRBJ1-5 | TRBV4-1 | ASSQGLVRQGIFSNQPQH
NA | TRBJ1-5 | TRBV19 | ASSDSGGQPQH
once | TRBJ2-3 | TRBV6-5 | ASRDRPSSTDTQY
NA | TRBJ1-4 | TRBV5-1 | ASSLEAGGGNEKLF
NA | TRBJ1-6 | TRBV27 | ASSPLGSYNSPLH
few | TRBJ1-3 | TRBV18 | ASSPRGSNQGLSGNTIY
NA | TRBJ2-1 | TRBV2 | ASSEVGSARDEQF
NA | TRBJ2-7 | TRBV21-1 | ASSKESSGGSYEQY
NA | TRBJ1-6 | TRBV10-3 | AISQGQSLNSPLH
NA | TRBJ2-2 | TRBV18 | ASSRGQINTGELF
NA | TRBJ1-1 | TRBV11-2 | ASRRTGVNTEAF
NA | TRBJ1-2 | TRBV28 | ASREETGGPP